This T cell receptor beta chain derives from a study of shared T cell receptors in the human thymus. This CDR3 region has 15 residues. V lost 0 bases, J lost 2 bases, and 14 bases lay in between. Looked up from germline, CDR1 is SQVTM and CDR2 is ANQGSEA. Sequencing used immunoSEQ multiplex PCR; TCRdb keeps in-frame clones, though not all of them. The table includes hundreds of thousands of clones, 70% to 90% detected once. This sample also belongs to another study, concerning human thymus T cells. That study adds: Donation came from healthy Finnish infants having corrective surgery for congenital heart defects.

The specimen was thymocytes. J is TRBJ2-7 and V is TRBV29-1, with D perhaps matching TRBD2 (6 bases). This clonotype was sampled from a boy under three years old with a congenital heart defect. CDR3 in DNA: TGCAGCGTTGAAGATCCGGGACTGGACACCTACGAGCAGTACTTC. It translates to CSVEDPGLDTYEQYF.